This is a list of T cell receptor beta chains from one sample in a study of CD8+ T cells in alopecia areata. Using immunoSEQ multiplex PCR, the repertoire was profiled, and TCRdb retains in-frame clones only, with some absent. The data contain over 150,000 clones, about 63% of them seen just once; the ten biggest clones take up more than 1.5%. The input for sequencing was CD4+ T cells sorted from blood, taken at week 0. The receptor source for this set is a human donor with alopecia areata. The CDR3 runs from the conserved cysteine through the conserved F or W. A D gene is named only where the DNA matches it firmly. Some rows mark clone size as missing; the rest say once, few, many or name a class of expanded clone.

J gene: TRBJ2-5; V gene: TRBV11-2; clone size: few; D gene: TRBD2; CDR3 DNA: TGTGCCAGCAGCCCCCACGGCCCGGGACTACAAGAGACCCAGTACTTC; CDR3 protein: CASSPHGPGLQETQYF
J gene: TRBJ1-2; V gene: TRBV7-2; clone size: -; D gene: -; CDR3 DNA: TGTGCCAGCAGCTTAGCGTTCGGGGTGGACAAGGGCTATGGCTACACCTTC; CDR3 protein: CASSLAFGVDKGYGYTF
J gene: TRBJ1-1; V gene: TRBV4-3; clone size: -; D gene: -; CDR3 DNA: TGCGCCAGCAGCCAAGTGATAGGGGACACTGAAGCTTTCTTT; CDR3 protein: CASSQVIGDTEAFF
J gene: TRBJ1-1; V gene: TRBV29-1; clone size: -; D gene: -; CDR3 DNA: TGCAGCGTCCTTCGGGGTCGAAACACTGAAGCTTTCTTT; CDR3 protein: CSVLRGRNTEAFF
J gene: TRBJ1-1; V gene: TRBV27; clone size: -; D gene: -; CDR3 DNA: TGTGCCAGTCGGCTACGGTATATGAACACTGAAGCTTTCTTT; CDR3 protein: CASRLRYMNTEAFF
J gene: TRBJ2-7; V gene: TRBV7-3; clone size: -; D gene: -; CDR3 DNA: TGTGCCAGCAGCTTAGTCCCCTACGAGCAGTACTTC; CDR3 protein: CASSLVPYEQYF
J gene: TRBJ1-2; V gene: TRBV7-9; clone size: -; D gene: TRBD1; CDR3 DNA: TGTGCCAGCAGCCAGGGAATGGGACAGGCCGATGGCTACACCTTC; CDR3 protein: CASSQGMGQADGYTF
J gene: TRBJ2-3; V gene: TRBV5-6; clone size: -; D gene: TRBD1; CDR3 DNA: TGTGCCAGCAGCCGTTTGGACAGGGGGGTCACAGATACGCAGTATTTT; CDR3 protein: CASSRLDRGVTDTQYF
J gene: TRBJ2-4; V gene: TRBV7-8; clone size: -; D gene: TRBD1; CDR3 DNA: TGTGCCAGCAGCCCGACAGGGTACGACATTCAGTACTTC; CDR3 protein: CASSPTGYDIQYF
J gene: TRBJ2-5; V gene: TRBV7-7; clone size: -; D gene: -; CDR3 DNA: TGTGCCAGCAGCTTCCGCCACGGGGAGACCCAGTACTTC; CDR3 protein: CASSFRHGETQYF
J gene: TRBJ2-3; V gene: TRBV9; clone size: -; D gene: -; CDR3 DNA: TGTGCCAGCAGCGTAGCTTTAGATACGCAGTATTTT; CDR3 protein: CASSVALDTQYF
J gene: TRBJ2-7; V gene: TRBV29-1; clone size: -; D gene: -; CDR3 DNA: TGCAGCGTTGAGGGACAATTTTACGAGCAGTACTTC; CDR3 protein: CSVEGQFYEQYF
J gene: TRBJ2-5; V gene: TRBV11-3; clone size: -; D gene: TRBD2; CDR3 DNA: TGTGCCAGCAGCCCCAGCGGGGGGGCGGGGGAGACCCAGTACTTC; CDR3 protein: CASSPSGGAGETQYF
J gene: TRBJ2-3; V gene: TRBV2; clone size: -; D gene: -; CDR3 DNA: TGTGCCAGCAGTGAAGCAATTTTGCAGTATTTT; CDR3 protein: CASSEAILQYF
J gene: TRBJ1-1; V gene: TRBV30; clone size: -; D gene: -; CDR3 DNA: TGTGCCTGCACCCCGCCGGGACTCTCGAACACTGAAGCTTTCTTT; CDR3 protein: CACTPPGLSNTEAFF
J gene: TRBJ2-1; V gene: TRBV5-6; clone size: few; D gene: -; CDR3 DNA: TGTGCCAGCGGAAACAATGAGCAGTTCTTC; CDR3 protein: CASGNNEQFF
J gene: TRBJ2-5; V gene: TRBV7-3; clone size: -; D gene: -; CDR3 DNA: TGTGCCAGCAGCTTAAATCCGATTCAAGAGACCCAGTACTTC; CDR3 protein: CASSLNPIQETQYF
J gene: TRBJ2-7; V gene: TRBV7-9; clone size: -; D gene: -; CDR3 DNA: TGTGCCAGCAGCCCCAGCAGGAGGTCATACGAGCAGTACTTC; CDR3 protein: CASSPSRRSYEQYF
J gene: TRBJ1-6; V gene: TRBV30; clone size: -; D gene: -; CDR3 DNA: TGTGCCTGGAGTCCCCCTGGGTCACCCCTCCACTTT; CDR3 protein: CAWSPPGSPLHF
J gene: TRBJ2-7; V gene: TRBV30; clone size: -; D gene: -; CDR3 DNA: TGTGCCTGGAGTGTACGCAGGAACTACGAGCAGTACTTC; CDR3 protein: CAWSVRRNYEQYF
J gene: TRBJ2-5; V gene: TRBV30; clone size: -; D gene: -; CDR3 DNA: TGTGCCTGGAGTGTAGGGTCCAGCGGAGGGGAGACCCAGTACTTC; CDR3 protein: CAWSVGSSGGETQYF
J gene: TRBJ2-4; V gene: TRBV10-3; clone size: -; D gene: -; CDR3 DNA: TGTGCCATCAGGCCCGAGGGCGGAGGGCGGCAGGCCAAAAACATTCAGTACTTC; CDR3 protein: CAIRPEGGGRQAKNIQYF
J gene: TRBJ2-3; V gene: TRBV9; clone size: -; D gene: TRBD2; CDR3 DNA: TGTGCCAGCAGCGAAAGACTAGCGGGGCCCACAGATACGCAGTATTTT; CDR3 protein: CASSERLAGPTDTQYF
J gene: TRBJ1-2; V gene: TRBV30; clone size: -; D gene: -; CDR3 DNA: TGTGCCTGGAGCTTTCCCACCAGGGTATATGGCTACACCTTC; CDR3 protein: CAWSFPTRVYGYTF